This T cell receptor (beta chain) stems from a study of Ad26.COV2.S vaccination and SARS-CoV-2 variants. Study information: The Ad26.COV2.S arm of the COV1001 trial was where the donor was placed. Study-level findings and limits: Comparable non-spike TCR breadth was observed in vaccine and placebo recipients. Substantial breadth in spike-specific CD8+ and CD4+ T cell responses was reportedly seen after vaccination.

From germline, CDR1 is DFQATT and CDR2 SNEGSKA (reference sequence). The V segment lost 3 bases and the J segment 7 bases; nucleotides outside the gene matches: 10. CDR3 length equals 14 residues. Some clones are missing from TCRdb's copy, which holds only in-frame ones; the method was immunoSEQ multiplex PCR. The sample consists of around 380,000 clones, less than 90% of them appearing once. A word on this clone: Its antigen is unidentified.

Treatment here: 19 received Ad26.COV2.S at low or high dose, single or two shots; 5 received placebo; per-sample allocation not given. Sampling happened 63 days after the first vaccine or placebo injection. This chain joins TRBV20-1 and TRBJ2-7; 9 bases are a match to TRBD2. This sequence originates from a person aged 18 to 65 who received the Ad26.COV2.S COVID-19 vaccine or a placebo. The sequencing here drew on peripheral blood, taken in a trial of Ad26.COV2.S vaccine versus placebo. CDR3 nucleotide sequence: TGCAGTGCTAGTAACAGCGGGGGGCGAGGGGAGCAGTACTTC. The encoded protein is CSASNSGGRGEQYF.